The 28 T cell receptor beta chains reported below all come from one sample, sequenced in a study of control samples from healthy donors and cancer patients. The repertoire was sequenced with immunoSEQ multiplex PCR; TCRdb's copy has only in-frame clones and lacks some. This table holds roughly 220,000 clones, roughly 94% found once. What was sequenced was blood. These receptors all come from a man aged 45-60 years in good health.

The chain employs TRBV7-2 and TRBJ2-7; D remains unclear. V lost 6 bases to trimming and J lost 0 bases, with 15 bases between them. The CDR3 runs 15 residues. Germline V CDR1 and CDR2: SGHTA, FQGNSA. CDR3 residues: CASSLTPLSSYEQYF. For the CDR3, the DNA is TGTGCCAGCAGTTTAACGCCACTTAGCTCCTACGAGCAGTACTTC.

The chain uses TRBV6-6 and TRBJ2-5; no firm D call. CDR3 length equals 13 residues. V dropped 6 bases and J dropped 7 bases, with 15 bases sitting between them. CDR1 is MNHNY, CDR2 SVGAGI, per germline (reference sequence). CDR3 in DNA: TGTGCCAGCAGCTTACAAGAGGCCCCGACCCAGTACTTC. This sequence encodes CASSLQEAPTQYF.

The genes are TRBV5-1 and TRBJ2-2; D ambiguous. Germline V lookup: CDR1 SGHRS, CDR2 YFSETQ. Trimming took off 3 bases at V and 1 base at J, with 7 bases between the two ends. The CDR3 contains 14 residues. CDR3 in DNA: TGCGCCAGCAGCTCCCTATGGAACACCGGGGAGCTGTTTTTT. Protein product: CASSSLWNTGELFF.

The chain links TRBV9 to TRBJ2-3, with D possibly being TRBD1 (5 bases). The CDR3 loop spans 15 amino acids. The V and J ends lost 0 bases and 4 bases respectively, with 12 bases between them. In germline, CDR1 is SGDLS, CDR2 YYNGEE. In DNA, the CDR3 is TGTGCCAGCAGCGTAGTCGGCAGGGCCCCAGATACGCAGTATTTT. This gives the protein CASSVVGRAPDTQYF.

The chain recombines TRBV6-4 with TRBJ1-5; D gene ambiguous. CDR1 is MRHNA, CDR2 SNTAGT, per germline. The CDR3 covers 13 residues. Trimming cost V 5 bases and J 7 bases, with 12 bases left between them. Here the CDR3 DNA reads TGTGCCAGCAGTCAGTCAGACGCCCAGCCCCAGCATTTT. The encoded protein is CASSQSDAQPQHF.

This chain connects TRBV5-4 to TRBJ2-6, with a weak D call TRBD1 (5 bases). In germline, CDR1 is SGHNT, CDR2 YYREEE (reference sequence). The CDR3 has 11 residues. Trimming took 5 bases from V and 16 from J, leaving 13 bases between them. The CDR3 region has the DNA TGTGCCAGCAGAAAGACAGAAAAACTGACTTTC. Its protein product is CASRKTEKLTF.

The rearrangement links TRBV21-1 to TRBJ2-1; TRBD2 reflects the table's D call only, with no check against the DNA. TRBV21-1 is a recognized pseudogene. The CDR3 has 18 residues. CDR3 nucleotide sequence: TGTGCCAGCAGCATACGGCCGAGGGTCCTACCGATGTACAATGAGCAGTTCTTC. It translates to CASSIRPRVLPMYNEQFF.

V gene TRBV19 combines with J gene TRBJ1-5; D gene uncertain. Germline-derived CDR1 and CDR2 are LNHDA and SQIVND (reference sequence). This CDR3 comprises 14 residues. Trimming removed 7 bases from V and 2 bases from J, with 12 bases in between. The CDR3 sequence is CASTPSRGNQPQHF. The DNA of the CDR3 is TGTGCCAGTACCCCGTCGAGGGGCAATCAGCCCCAGCATTTT.

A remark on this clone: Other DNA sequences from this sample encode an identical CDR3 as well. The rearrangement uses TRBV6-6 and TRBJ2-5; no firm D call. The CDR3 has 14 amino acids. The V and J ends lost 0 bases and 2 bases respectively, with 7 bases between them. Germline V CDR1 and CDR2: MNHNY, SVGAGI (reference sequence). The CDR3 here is CASSYSAGQETQYF. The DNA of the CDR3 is TGTGCCAGCAGTTACTCGGCAGGACAAGAGACCCAGTACTTC.

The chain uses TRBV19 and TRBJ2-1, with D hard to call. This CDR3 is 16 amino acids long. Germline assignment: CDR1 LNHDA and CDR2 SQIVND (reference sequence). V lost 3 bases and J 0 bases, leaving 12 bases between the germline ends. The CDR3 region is CASSIRPLSSYNEQFF. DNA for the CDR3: TGTGCCAGTAGTATTCGCCCGTTAAGCTCCTACAATGAGCAGTTCTTC.

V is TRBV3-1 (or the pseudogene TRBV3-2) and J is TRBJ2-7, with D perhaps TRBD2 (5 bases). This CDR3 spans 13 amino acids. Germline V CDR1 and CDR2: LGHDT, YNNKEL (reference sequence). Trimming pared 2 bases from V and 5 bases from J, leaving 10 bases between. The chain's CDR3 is CASSQNEGDEQYV. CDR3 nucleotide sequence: TGTGCCAGCAGCCAAAACGAGGGAGACGAGCAGTACGTC.

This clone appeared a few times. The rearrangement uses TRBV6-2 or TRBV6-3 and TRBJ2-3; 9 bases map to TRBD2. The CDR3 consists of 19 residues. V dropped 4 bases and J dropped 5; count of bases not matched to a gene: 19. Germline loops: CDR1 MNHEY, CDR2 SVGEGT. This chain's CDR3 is CASSFRWTGGGGAGDTQYF. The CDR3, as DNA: TGTGCCAGCAGTTTTAGGTGGACCGGTGGCGGGGGGGCAGGAGATACGCAGTATTTT.

The CDR3, as DNA: TGCGCCAGCAGCTTACAGGTCAACGGGGAGCAGTTCTTC. This encodes CASSLQVNGEQFF. The rearrangement links TRBV5-1 to TRBJ2-1; D perhaps matches TRBD1 (5 bases). Per the germline V gene, CDR1 is SGHRS and CDR2 is YFSETQ. The CDR3 has 13 amino acids. Trimming removed 2 bases at V and 10 bases at J, with 13 bases between.

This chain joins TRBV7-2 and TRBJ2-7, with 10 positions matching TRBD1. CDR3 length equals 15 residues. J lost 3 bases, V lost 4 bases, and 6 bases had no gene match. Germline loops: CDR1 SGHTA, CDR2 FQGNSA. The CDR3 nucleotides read TGTGCCAGCAGCTATAGGGGGACAGGGGACTACGAGCAGTACTTC. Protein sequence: CASSYRGTGDYEQYF.

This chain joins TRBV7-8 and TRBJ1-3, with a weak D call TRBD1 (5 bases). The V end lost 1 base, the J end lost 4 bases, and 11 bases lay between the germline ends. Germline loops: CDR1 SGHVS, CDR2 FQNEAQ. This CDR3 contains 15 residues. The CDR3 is CASSLVSGFGNTIYF. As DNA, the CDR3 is TGTGCCAGCAGCTTAGTTTCAGGGTTCGGAAACACCATATATTTT.

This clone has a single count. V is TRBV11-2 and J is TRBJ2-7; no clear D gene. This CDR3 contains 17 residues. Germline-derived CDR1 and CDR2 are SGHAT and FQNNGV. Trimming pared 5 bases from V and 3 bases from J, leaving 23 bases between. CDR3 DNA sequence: TGTGCCAGCAGCCGAACCTCGGGTCCCGGCACCCTCTACGAGCAGTACGTC. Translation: CASSRTSGPGTLYEQYV.

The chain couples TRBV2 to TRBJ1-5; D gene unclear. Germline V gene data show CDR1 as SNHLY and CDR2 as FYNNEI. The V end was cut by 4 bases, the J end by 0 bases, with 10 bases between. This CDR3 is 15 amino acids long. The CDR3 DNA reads TGTGCCAGCAGTGTAGGCGGCTATAGCAATCAGCCCCAGCATTTT. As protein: CASSVGGYSNQPQHF.

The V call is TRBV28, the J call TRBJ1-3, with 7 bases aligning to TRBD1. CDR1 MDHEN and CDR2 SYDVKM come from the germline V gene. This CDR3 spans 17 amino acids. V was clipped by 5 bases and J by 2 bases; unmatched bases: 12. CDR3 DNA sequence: TGTGCCAGCAGTCTTTACCAGGGGGAAGTCACTGGAAACACCATATATTTT. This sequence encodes CASSLYQGEVTGNTIYF.

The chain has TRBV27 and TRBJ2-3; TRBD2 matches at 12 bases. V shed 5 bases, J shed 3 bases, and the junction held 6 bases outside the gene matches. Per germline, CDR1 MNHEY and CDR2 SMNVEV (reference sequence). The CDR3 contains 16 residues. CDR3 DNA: TGTGCCAGCAGTCGCCCGCTAGCGGGGGGGACAGATACGCAGTATTTT. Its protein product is CASSRPLAGGTDTQYF.

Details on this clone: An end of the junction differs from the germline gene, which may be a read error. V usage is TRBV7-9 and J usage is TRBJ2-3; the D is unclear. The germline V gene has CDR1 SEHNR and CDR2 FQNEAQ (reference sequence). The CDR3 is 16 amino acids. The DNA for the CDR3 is TGTGCCAGCAGCTTTACCGGCCGGGCACACACACATACGCAGTATTTT. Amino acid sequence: CASSFTGRAHTHTQYF.

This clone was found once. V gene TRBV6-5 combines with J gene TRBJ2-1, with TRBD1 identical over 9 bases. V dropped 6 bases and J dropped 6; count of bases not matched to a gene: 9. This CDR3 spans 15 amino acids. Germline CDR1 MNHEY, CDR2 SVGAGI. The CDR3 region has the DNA TGTGCCAGCAGGCCCGGGACAGGGCCAGGCAATGAGCAGTTCTTC. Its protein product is CASRPGTGPGNEQFF.

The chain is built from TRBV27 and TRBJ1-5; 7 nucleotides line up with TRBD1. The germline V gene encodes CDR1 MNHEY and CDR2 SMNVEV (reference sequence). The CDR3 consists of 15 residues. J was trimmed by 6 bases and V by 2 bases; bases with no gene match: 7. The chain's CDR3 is CASSLRQGVGQPQHF. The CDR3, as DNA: TGTGCCAGCAGTTTAAGACAGGGTGTAGGTCAGCCCCAGCATTTT.

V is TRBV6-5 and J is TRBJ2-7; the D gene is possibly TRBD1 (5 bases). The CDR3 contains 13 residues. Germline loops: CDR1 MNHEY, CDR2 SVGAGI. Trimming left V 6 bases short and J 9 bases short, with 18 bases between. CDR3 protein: CASSPIDRVWQYV. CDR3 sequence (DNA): TGTGCCAGCAGCCCCATTGACAGAGTATGGCAGTACGTC.

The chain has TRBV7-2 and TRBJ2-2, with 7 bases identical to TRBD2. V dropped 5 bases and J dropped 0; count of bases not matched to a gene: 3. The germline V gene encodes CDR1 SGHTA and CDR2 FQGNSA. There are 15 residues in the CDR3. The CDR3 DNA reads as TGTGCCAGCAGCCCTCTAGCGGCGAACACCGGGGAGCTGTTTTTT. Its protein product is CASSPLAANTGELFF.

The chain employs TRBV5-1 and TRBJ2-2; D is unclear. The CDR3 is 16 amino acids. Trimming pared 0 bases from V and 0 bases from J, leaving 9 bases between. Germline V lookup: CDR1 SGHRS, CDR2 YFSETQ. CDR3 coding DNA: TGCGCCAGCAGCTTGGCCCTCAGTGCGAACACCGGGGAGCTGTTTTTT. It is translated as CASSLALSANTGELFF.

CDR3 region: CASSQDLEGASGNTIYF. The CDR3, as DNA: TGTGCCAGCAGCCAAGATCTTGAGGGGGCGTCTGGAAACACCATATATTTT. This chain links TRBV3-1 (or the pseudogene TRBV3-2) with TRBJ1-3; 7 bases map to TRBD1. The J segment lost 1 base and the V segment lost 0 bases, leaving 6 bases of the junction unmatched. Germline V CDR1 and CDR2: LGHDT, YNNKEL (reference sequence). This CDR3 is built from 17 residues.

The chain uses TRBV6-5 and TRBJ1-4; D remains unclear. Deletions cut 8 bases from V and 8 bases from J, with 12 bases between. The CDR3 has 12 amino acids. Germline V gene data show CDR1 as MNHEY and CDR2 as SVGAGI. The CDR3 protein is CASRALGEKLFF. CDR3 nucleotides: TGTGCCAGCCGGGCCCTGGGGGAAAAACTGTTTTTT.

This chain's CDR3 is CSASISQRAEAFF. Written as DNA, the CDR3 is TGCAGTGCTAGTATTTCACAGAGGGCTGAAGCTTTCTTT. The chain recombines TRBV20-1 with TRBJ1-1; no firm D call. The germline V gene has CDR1 DFQATT and CDR2 SNEGSKA (reference sequence). V dropped 3 bases and J dropped 6 bases, with 14 bases sitting between them. The CDR3 runs to 13 residues.